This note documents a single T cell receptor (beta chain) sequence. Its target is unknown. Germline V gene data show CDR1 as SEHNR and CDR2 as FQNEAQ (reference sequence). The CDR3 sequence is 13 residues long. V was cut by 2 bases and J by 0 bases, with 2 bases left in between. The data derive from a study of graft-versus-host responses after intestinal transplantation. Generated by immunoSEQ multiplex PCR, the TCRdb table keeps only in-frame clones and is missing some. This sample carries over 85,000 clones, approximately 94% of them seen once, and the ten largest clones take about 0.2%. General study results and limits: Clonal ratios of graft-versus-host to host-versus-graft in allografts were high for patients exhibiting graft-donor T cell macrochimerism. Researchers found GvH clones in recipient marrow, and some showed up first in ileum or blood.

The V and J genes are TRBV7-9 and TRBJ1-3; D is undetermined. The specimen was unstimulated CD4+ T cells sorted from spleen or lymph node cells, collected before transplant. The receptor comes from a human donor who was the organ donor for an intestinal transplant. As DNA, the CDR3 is TGTGCCAGCAGCTTACACTCTGGAAACACCATATATTTT. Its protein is CASSLHSGNTIYF.